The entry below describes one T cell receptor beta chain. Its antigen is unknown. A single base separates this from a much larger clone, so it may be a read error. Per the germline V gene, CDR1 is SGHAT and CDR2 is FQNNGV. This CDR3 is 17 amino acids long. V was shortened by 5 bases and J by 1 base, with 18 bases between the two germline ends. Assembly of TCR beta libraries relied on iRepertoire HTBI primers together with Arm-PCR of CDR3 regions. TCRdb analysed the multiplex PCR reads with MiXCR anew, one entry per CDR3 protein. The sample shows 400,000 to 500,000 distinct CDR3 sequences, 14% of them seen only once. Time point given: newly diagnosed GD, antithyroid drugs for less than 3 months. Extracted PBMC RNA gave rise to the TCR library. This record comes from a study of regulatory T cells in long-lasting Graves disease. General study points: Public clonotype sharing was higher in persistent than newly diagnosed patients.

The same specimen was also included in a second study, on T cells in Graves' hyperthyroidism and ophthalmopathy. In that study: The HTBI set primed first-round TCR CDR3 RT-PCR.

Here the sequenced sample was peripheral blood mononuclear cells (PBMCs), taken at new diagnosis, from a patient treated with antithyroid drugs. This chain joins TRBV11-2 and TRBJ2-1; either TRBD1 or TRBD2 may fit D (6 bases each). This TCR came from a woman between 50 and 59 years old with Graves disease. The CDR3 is CASSQDHGGRSYNEQFF. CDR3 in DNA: TGTGCCAGCAGCCAAGACCACGGGGGCAGGTCCTACAATGAGCAGTTCTTC. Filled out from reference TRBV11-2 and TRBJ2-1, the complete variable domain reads EAGVAQSPRYKIIEKRQSVAFWCNPISGHATLYWYQQILGQGPKLLIQFQNNGVVDDSQLPKDRFSAERLKGVDSTLKIQPAKLEDSAVYLCASSQDHGGRSYNEQFFGPGTRLTVL.